The 30 T cell receptor beta chains reported below all come from one sample, sequenced in a study of Graves' ophthalmopathy and Graves' hyperthyroidism. TCR beta CDR3 regions were amplified from RNA transcripts. First-round RT-PCR relied on HTBI primers, and a second-round multiplex PCR came next. TCRdb passed the multiplex PCR reads through MiXCR, listing each CDR3 protein once. The table includes 500,000 to 700,000 distinct CDR3 sequences, approximately 37% detected once. The material sequenced was peripheral blood or thyroid tissue (not recorded which). These receptors were taken from an adult man with Graves' hyperthyroidism.

V and J are TRBV7-9 and TRBJ2-7; 7 nucleotides align to TRBD1. The CDR3 runs to 16 residues. Per germline, CDR1 SEHNR and CDR2 FQNEAQ (reference sequence). J was trimmed by 3 bases and V by 8 bases; bases with no gene match: 16. The CDR3, as DNA: TGTGCCAGCTCCGCCCGGGACAGTGAGACGGTCTACGAGCAGTACTTC. Its protein is CASSARDSETVYEQYF.

The V gene is TRBV7-2, the J gene TRBJ2-7; 7 bases map to TRBD1. Germline trimming cut 4 bases from V and 0 bases from J; bases unmatched to any gene: 6. Looked up from germline, CDR1 is SGHTA and CDR2 is FQGNSA. The CDR3 is 15 amino acids. In DNA form, the CDR3 reads TGTGCCAGCAGCTCCAGGGCAGGGGGCTCCTACGAGCAGTACTTC. This translates into CASSSRAGGSYEQYF. Together with reference TRBV7-2 and TRBJ2-7, the CDR3 gives the full variable domain: GAGVSQSPSNKVTEKGKDVELRCDPISGHTALYWYRQSLGQGLEFLIYFQGNSAPDKSGLPSDRFSAERTGGSVSTLTIQRTQQEDSAVYLCASSSRAGGSYEQYFGPGTRLTVT.

This clonotype was counted once. V usage is TRBV7-2 and J usage is TRBJ2-7; 9 bases align to TRBD1. The CDR3 is 14 residues long. The trim removed 5 bases at V and 6 bases at J, leaving 8 bases unmatched. The germline V gene encodes CDR1 SGHTA and CDR2 FQGNSA. CDR3 DNA: TGTGCCAGCAGCCGGATTGACAGGGGGGGCGAGCAGTACTTC. Protein product: CASSRIDRGGEQYF.

The chain links TRBV6-5 to TRBJ2-7; TRBD2 is a possible D gene (6 bases). Trimming removed 7 bases at V and 6 bases at J, with 28 bases between. Germline lookup yields CDR1 MNHEY and CDR2 SVGAGI. The CDR3 totals 17 residues. CDR3 region: CASITRGRGVIPLEQYF. The CDR3 DNA reads as TGTGCCAGCATCACCCGGGGGAGAGGAGTTATCCCTCTCGAGCAGTACTTC.

This clonotype occurred many times. The chain uses TRBV7-2 and TRBJ2-7, with D tentatively TRBD1 (7 bases). CDR1 SGHTA and CDR2 FQGNSA come from the germline V gene. The V end lost 1 base, the J end lost 2 bases, and 15 bases lay between the germline ends. This CDR3 has 16 residues. CDR3 in amino acids: CASSLESSGGPYEQYF. The CDR3 nucleotides are TGTGCCAGCAGCTTAGAGAGTTCAGGGGGGCCCTACGAGCAGTACTTC.

This clonotype has at least ten counts. The chain is built from TRBV6-1 and TRBJ1-5; D is unresolved. Trimming removed 5 bases at V and 3 bases at J, with 14 bases between. Germline values: CDR1 MNHNS, CDR2 SASEGT. CDR3 length equals 15 residues. CDR3 DNA sequence: TGTGCCAGCAGTTTACCATGGGGAAACAATCAGCCCCAGCATTTT. As protein: CASSLPWGNNQPQHF.

V usage is TRBV10-2 and J usage is TRBJ1-3, with a weak D call TRBD1 (6 bases). From germline, CDR1 is WSHSY and CDR2 SAAADI. The CDR3 totals 13 residues. V lost 5 bases and J 7 bases, leaving 12 bases between the germline ends. The CDR3 DNA reads TGCGCCAGCAGTAGGGCAGGGGAGAACACCATATATTTT. This gives the protein CASSRAGENTIYF.

Many counts were recorded for this clonotype. Mismatch with germline at one junction end may stem from a read error. CDR3 residues: CASSEGPRVSYEQYF. CDR3 nucleotide sequence: TGTGCCAGCAGTGAAGGACCACGGGTCTCCTACGAGCAGTACTTC. This chain links TRBV10-3 with TRBJ2-7; D ambiguous. Germline V gene sequence: CDR1 ENHRY, CDR2 SYGVKD. CDR3 length: 15 amino acids.

This clonotype was seen ten or more times. The V gene is TRBV12-3 or TRBV12-4, the J gene TRBJ1-3; no firm D call. CDR3 length: 15 amino acids. The V end lost 5 bases, the J end lost 4 bases, and 15 bases lay between the germline ends. This CDR3 is CASSTPALFGNTIYF. CDR3 nucleotides: TGTGCCAGCAGTACCCCTGCCCTCTTCGGAAACACCATATATTTT.

On this clonotype itself: Relative to the germline gene, one junction end is altered; a read error may explain this. The chain has TRBV27 and TRBJ2-6, with D perhaps matching TRBD1 or TRBD2 (5 bases each). The germline CDR1 and CDR2 sequences are MNHEY and SMNVEV (reference sequence). The length of the CDR3 is 18 residues. The CDR3 spells CASSPRGWTLSGANVPTF. The CDR3 DNA is TGTGCCAGCAGTCCTCGGGGTTGGACTCTCTCTGGGGCCAACGTCCCGACTTTC. The variable domain in full, completed from reference TRBV27 and TRBJ2-6, reads EAQVTQNPRYLITVTGKKLTVTCSQNMNHEYMSWYRQDPGLGLRQIYYSMNVEVTDKGDVPEGYKVSRKEKRNFPLILESPSPNQTSLYFCASSPRGWTLSGANVPTFGAGSRLTVL.

The J gene is TRBJ2-7, the V gene TRBV2; possibly TRBD2 for D (6 bases). V was cut by 6 bases and J by 10 bases, with 16 bases left in between. Germline assignment: CDR1 SNHLY and CDR2 FYNNEI. This CDR3 is built from 12 residues. The CDR3 loop is CASSFGGVLQYF. DNA for the CDR3: TGTGCCAGCAGCTTTGGAGGGGTCCTTCAGTACTTC.

This clonotype was seen many times. The chain is built from TRBV19 and TRBJ1-2, with a tentative D call TRBD1 (6 bases). The CDR3 totals 12 residues. Germline loops: CDR1 LNHDA, CDR2 SQIVND (reference sequence). The ends were cut back, 3 bases at V and 8 bases at J, with 10 bases in the middle. DNA of the CDR3: TGTGCCAGTAGTATTACAGGGAGCGGCTACACCTTC. Its translation is CASSITGSGYTF.

The rearrangement links TRBV6-1 to TRBJ1-4, with 8 bases identical to TRBD1. Per the germline V gene, CDR1 is MNHNS and CDR2 is SASEGT. The CDR3 is 15 amino acids. V shed 2 bases, J shed 7 bases, and the junction held 6 bases outside the gene matches. As DNA, the CDR3 is TGTGCCAGCAGTGAACCAGGACAGGGATCTGAAAAACTGTTTTTT. This encodes CASSEPGQGSEKLFF.

The J gene is TRBJ1-5, the V gene TRBV9; possibly TRBD1 for D (6 bases). The V end lost 2 bases, the J end lost 7 bases, and 10 bases lay between the germline ends. Germline lookup yields CDR1 SGDLS and CDR2 YYNGEE. The CDR3 length is 13 residues. The CDR3 DNA reads as TGTGCCAGCAGCGTGGGGGCATGGCAGCCCCAGCATTTT. Its translation: CASSVGAWQPQHF.

This clonotype was seen once. The chain recombines TRBV12-3 or TRBV12-4 with TRBJ1-1; a possible D gene is TRBD1 (5 bases). Deletions cut 5 bases from V and 1 base from J, with 11 bases between. This CDR3 region has 14 residues. In nucleotides, the CDR3 is TGTGCCAGCAGTCCCCGGACACCGAACACTGAAGCTTTCTTT. It yields the protein CASSPRTPNTEAFF.

As regards this clonotype: A much larger clone lies one base from this, so it may be a read error. The CDR3 here is CASSWPGASEKLFF. As DNA, the CDR3 is TGTGCCAGCAGCTGGCCAGGGGCAAGTGAAAAACTGTTTTTT. The rearrangement uses TRBV11-1 and TRBJ1-4; possibly TRBD1 for D (6 bases). V was cut by 4 bases and J by 7 bases, with 13 bases left in between. This CDR3 contains 14 residues. CDR1 and CDR2 from the germline V gene are SGHAT and FQDESV (reference sequence).

In regard to this clonotype: Just one base apart from a much larger clone, this may be a read error. The V and J genes are TRBV7-4 and TRBJ2-2; D is undetermined. Germline lookup yields CDR1 SGHVT and CDR2 SQSDAQ. The CDR3 length is 13 residues. The CDR3 loop is CVSSEASTGELFF. CDR3 in DNA: TGTGTCAGCAGCGAAGCCTCCACCGGGGAGCTGTTTTTT. Filled out from reference TRBV7-4 and TRBJ2-2, the complete variable domain reads GAGVSQSPRYKVAKRGRDVALRCDSISGHVTLYWYRQTLGQGSEVLTYSQSDAQRDKSGRPSGRFSAERPERSVSTLKIQRTEQGDSAVYLCVSSEASTGELFFGEGSRLTVL.

The gene calls are TRBV2 and TRBJ2-7; D is perhaps TRBD1 or TRBD2 (5 bases each). The better agreement between TRBJ2-1 and the DNA end casts doubt on the J call. This CDR3 spans 14 amino acids. Germline assignment: CDR1 SNHLY and CDR2 FYNNEI. CDR3 sequence: CASSGGLSGNEQFF. CDR3 bases: TGTGCCAGCAGTGGGGGGTTATCAGGGAATGAGCAGTTCTTC.

This clonotype was observed many times. The rearrangement uses TRBV25-1 and TRBJ2-5, with 10 bases matching TRBD2. Germline lookup yields CDR1 MGHDK and CDR2 SYGVNS. This CDR3 region has 14 residues. The junction had 0 bases not matched to a gene; V was cut back by 3 bases and J by 2 bases. The CDR3 coding sequence is TGTGCCAGCAGTGAGACTAGCGGGCAAGAGACCCAGTACTTC. Translating gives CASSETSGQETQYF.

At least ten counts were recorded for this clonotype. Here the CDR3 reads CAISEGGDTEAFF. The CDR3 region has the DNA TGTGCCATCAGTGAGGGAGGGGACACTGAAGCTTTCTTT. This rearrangement joins TRBV10-3 to TRBJ1-1, with a weak D call TRBD1 (5 bases). The germline gives CDR1 ENHRY, CDR2 SYGVKD. Trimming shortened V by 2 bases and J by 3 bases, and 7 bases separated the two germline ends. The CDR3 consists of 13 residues.

This clonotype was seen more than once but under ten times. The chain carries TRBV19 and TRBJ2-2; D is perhaps TRBD1 (6 bases). V was pared by 5 bases and J by 0 bases, with 16 bases between. Germline CDR1 is LNHDA and CDR2 is SQIVND (reference sequence). The CDR3 covers 17 residues. The CDR3 sequence is CASSLLPGQTNTGELFF. Here the CDR3 DNA reads TGTGCCAGTAGTCTACTCCCGGGACAAACGAACACCGGGGAGCTGTTTTTT.

Remarks on this clonotype: Sequence at one end of the junction differs from germline and may be a read error. The CDR3 nucleotides are TGTGCCAGCAGCTTAACTCTACTGAACACTGGAGCTCTCTTT. It specifies CASSLTLLNTGALF. V gene TRBV7-9 combines with J gene TRBJ1-1; D is ambiguous. There are 14 residues in the CDR3. Germline V gene data show CDR1 as SEHNR and CDR2 as FQNEAQ (reference sequence).

The rearrangement joins TRBV12-3 or TRBV12-4 to TRBJ1-5, with D tentatively TRBD1 (5 bases). V was shortened by 5 bases and J by 4 bases, with 15 bases between the two germline ends. This CDR3 contains 15 residues. The CDR3 bases are TGTGCCAGCAGTGAGGTGGGCAGGGAGAATCAGCCCCAGCATTTT. The encoded protein is CASSEVGRENQPQHF.

This clonotype was seen many times. This rearrangement joins TRBV10-3 to TRBJ2-2; 7 bases agree with TRBD2. Trimming removed 10 bases from V and 3 bases from J; junction bases left unmatched: 14. This CDR3 comprises 16 residues. Germline V gene lookup returns CDR1 ENHRY and CDR2 SYGVKD. CDR3 amino acids: CATGDGGEGDTGELFF. The CDR3 DNA reads as TGTGCCACCGGGGACGGCGGGGAGGGCGACACCGGGGAGCTGTTTTTT.

This clonotype was detected many times. The V gene is TRBV20-1, the J gene TRBJ1-4, with 9 bases that match TRBD1. The germline CDR1 and CDR2 sequences are DFQATT and SNEGSKA (reference sequence). After removal of 4 bases from V and 8 bases from J, the junction contained 8 bases not matched to a gene. The CDR3 loop spans 14 amino acids. Here the CDR3 reads CSATETGGIEKLFF. The CDR3 DNA sequence: TGCAGTGCTACGGAGACAGGGGGAATCGAAAAACTGTTTTTT.

J is TRBJ1-3 and V is TRBV7-8; TRBD1 is a possible D gene (5 bases). The CDR3 has 15 amino acids. Germline CDR1 SGHVS, CDR2 FQNEAQ. Trimming stripped 11 bases from V and 2 bases from J, with 19 bases between. The CDR3 nucleotides are TGTGCCTGGAGCGCTATGATGGGGCCTGGAAACACCATATATTTT. Its protein is CAWSAMMGPGNTIYF.

This clonotype was seen many times. Here the CDR3 DNA reads TGTGCCAGCAGTTACGGCGGGAGGGCCGGAGAGACCCAGTACTTC. Protein sequence: CASSYGGRAGETQYF. V is TRBV6-5 and J is TRBJ2-5; 9 positions agree with TRBD2. CDR1 and CDR2 from the germline V gene are MNHEY and SVGAGI. V shed 2 bases, J shed 4 bases, and the junction held 5 bases outside the gene matches. This CDR3 is 15 amino acids long.

This chain uses TRBV20-1 with TRBJ2-2; 8 bases agree with TRBD1. The CDR3 has 16 residues. The V gene's germline CDR1 is DFQATT and CDR2 SNEGSKA (reference sequence). V dropped 2 bases and J dropped 1; count of bases not matched to a gene: 6. As DNA, the CDR3 is TGCAGTGCTAGACCCCCGGGACAGGTGAACACCGGGGAGCTGTTTTTT. It specifies CSARPPGQVNTGELFF.

The chain couples TRBV5-5 to TRBJ2-7; D is unclear. Germline V lookup: CDR1 SGHKS, CDR2 YYEKEE (reference sequence). This CDR3 contains 13 residues. Trimming removed 5 bases at V and 6 bases at J, with 15 bases between. The CDR3 here is CASSLIVGVEQYF. In nucleotides, the CDR3 is TGTGCCAGCAGTCTGATTGTGGGCGTCGAGCAGTACTTC.

This clonotype was detected many times. The rearrangement links TRBV6-5 to TRBJ1-2, with 9 bases identical to TRBD1. The CDR3 loop spans 15 amino acids. V gave up 7 bases and J gave up 3 bases; unmatched junction bases: 9. CDR1 is MNHEY, CDR2 SVGAGI, per germline. The CDR3 loop is CASNPLGQGDYGYTF. The CDR3 DNA is TGTGCCAGCAACCCTCTGGGACAGGGAGACTATGGCTACACCTTC.